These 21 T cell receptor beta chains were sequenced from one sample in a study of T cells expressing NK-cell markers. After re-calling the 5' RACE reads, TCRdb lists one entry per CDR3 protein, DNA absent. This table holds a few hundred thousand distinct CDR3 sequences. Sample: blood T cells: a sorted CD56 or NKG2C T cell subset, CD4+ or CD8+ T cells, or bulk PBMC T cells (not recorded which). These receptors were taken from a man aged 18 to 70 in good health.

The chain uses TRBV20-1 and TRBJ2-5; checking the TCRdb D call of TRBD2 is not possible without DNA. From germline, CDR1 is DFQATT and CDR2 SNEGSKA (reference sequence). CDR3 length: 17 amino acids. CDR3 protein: CSATGTSGGLSKETQYF.

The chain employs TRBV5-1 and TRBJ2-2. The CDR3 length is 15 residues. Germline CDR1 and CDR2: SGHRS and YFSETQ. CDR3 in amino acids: CASSLGLAGAGELFF.

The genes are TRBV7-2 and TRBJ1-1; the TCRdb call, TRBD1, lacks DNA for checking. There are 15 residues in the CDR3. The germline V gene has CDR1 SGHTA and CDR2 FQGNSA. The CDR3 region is CASSFPSTGRTEAFF.

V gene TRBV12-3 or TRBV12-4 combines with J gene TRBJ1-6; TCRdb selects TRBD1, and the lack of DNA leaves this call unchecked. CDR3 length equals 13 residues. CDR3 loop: CASSRRGDSPLHF.

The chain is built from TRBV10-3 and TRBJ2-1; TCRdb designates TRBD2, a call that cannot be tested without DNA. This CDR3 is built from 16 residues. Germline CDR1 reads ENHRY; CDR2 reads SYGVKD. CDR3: CAISSGLAGGRNEQFF.

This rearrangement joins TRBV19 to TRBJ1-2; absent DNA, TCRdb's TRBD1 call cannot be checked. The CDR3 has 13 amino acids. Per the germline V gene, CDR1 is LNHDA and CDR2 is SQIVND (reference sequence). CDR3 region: CASSMSGGYGYTF.

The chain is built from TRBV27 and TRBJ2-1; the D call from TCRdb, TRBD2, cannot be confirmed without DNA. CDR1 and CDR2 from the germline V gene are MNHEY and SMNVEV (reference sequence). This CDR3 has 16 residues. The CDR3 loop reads CASSATASVSYNEQFF.

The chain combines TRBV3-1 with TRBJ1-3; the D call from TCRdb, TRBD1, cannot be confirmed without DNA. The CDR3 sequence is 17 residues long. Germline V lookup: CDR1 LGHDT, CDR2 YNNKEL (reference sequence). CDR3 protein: CASSQFRGLSSGNTIYF.

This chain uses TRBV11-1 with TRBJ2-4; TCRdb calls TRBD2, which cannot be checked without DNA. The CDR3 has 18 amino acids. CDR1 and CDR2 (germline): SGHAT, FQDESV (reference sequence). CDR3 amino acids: CASSLSLRSGGGKNIQYF.

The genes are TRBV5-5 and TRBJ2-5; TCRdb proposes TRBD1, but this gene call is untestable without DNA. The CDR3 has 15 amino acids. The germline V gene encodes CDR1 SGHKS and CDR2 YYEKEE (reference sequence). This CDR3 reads CASSKLPGYQETQYF.

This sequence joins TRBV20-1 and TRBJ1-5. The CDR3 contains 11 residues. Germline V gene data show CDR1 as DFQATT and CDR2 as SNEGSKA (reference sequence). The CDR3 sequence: CSARDGEPQHF.

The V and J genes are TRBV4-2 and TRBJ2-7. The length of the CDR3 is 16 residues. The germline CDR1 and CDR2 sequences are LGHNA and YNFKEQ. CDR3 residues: CASSQAGGQGLYEQYF.

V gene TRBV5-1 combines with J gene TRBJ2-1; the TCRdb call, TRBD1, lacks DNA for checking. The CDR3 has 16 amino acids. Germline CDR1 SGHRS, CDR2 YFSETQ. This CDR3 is CASSLDIRVSGNEQFF.

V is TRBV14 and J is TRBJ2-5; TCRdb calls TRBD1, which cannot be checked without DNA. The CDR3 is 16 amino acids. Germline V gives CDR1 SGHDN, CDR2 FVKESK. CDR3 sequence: CASSPRRGQGRETQYF.

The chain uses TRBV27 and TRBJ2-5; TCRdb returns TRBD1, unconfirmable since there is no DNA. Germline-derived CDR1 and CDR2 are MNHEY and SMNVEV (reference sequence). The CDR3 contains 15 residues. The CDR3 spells CASSLSYRARETQYF.

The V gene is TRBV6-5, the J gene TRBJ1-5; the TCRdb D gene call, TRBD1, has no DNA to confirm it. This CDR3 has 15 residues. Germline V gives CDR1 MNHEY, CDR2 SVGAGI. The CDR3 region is CASRPTRDMGQPQHF.

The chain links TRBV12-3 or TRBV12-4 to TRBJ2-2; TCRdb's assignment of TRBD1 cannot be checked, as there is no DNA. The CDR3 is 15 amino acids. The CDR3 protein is CASRIGQGAGGELFF.

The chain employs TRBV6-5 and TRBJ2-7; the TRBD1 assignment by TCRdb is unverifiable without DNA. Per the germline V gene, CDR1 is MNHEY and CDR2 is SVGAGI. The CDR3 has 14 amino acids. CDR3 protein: CASSYSNRVSEQYF.

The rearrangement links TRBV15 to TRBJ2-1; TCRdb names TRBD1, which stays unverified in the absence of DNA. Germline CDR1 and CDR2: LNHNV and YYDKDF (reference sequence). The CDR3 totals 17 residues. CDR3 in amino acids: CATSPRLNRGGHNEQFF.

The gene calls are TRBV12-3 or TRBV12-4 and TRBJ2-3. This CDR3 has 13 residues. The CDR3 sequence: CASSFSKVDTQYF.

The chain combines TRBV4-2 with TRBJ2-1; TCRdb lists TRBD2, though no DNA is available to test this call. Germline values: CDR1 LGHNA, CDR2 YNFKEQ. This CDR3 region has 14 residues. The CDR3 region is CASSQTSLVGVQFF.